These 9 T cell receptor beta chains were all obtained from the same sample, sequenced in a study (dated by TCRdb to between 2014 and 2017). The method was 5' RACE. Sequenced on an Illumina MiSeq. TCRdb reworked the public reads: Q25 trimming with fastp, MiXCR clone assembly, productive beta chains retained. Identical CDR3 proteins give one entry, which carries the most common genes and DNA. The sample table holds 10,000 to 15,000 distinct CDR3 sequences, of which around a quarter were seen once. Approximately 2.8% of the sample lies in the top ten. Material: naive CD4+ T cells sorted from blood. This specimen's cell subset or site label, per the study, means: naive CD4+ T cells, CD4+CD45RA+CD25-. These receptors originate from a female donor with breast cancer.

This clonotype was seen more than once but under ten times. The CDR3 DNA follows: TGTGCCAGTAGTATAGCAAAAGGGGACTACACCGGGGAGCTGTTTTTT. This gives the protein CASSIAKGDYTGELFF. The chain is built from TRBV19 and TRBJ2-2; weak D call: TRBD2 (6 bases). Per germline, CDR1 LNHDA and CDR2 SQIVND (reference sequence). The CDR3 totals 16 residues. V was cut by 1 base and J by 3 bases, with 12 bases left in between.

Details on this clonotype: The junction does not match germline at one end; this may be a read error. The CDR3 region has the DNA TGCGCCAGCAGCCCGGGGGACAATCGGCCCCAGCATTTT. As protein: CASSPGDNRPQHF. The chain is built from TRBV4-1 and TRBJ1-5, with D possibly TRBD1 on 6 matching bases. CDR1 is MGHRA, CDR2 YSYEKL, per germline. There are 13 residues in the CDR3.

This clonotype was observed many times. The CDR3 DNA is TGCAGTGCCCTACAGGGGCCCACCTACAATGAGCAGTTCTTC. It translates to CSALQGPTYNEQFF. The chain combines TRBV20-1 with TRBJ2-1; 7 bases match TRBD1. V lost 6 bases and J lost 2; bases outside the gene matches: 7. The CDR3 sequence is 14 residues long. CDR1 and CDR2 from the germline V gene are DFQATT and SNEGSKA (reference sequence).

This clonotype was observed many times. J is TRBJ1-1 and V is TRBV5-1; no definite D call. Trimming cost V 0 bases and J 2 bases, with 11 bases left between them. The germline gives CDR1 SGHRS, CDR2 YFSETQ. The CDR3 has 15 amino acids. The CDR3 spells CASSLDGLVNTEAFF. CDR3 nucleotide sequence: TGCGCCAGCAGCTTGGACGGGCTTGTTAACACTGAAGCTTTCTTT.

This clonotype occurred a few times. The chain is built from TRBV20-1 and TRBJ1-5; possible D gene TRBD1, 5 bases. The CDR3 consists of 13 residues. V lost 1 base and J 3 bases, leaving 7 bases between the germline ends. Germline V CDR1 and CDR2: DFQATT, SNEGSKA (reference sequence). The CDR3 DNA is TGCAGTGCTAGAGGACAGCCCAATCAGCCCCAGCATTTT. This sequence encodes CSARGQPNQPQHF.

Only a few counts were recorded for this clonotype. V is TRBV19 and J is TRBJ1-2; 9 bases are shared with TRBD1. The germline V gene has CDR1 LNHDA and CDR2 SQIVND (reference sequence). The J segment lost 6 bases and the V segment lost 7 bases, leaving 15 bases of the junction unmatched. The CDR3 spans 16 residues. CDR3 sequence reads: CASTPNRDREFDGYTF. The DNA for the CDR3 is TGTGCCAGTACTCCTAACAGGGACAGGGAATTTGATGGCTACACCTTC.

The chain has TRBV12-3 or TRBV12-4 and TRBJ2-1; TRBD2 is a possible D gene (6 bases). The CDR3 totals 15 residues. V was shortened by 3 bases and J by 9 bases, with 18 bases between the two germline ends. DNA for the CDR3: TGTGCCAGCAGTTTTGGGACGCTCGGGACTGTTGAGCAGTTCTTC. Its protein is CASSFGTLGTVEQFF.

Note on this clonotype: A much more abundant neighbour one base away suggests this may be a read error. The chain couples TRBV6-1 to TRBJ2-1, with D tentatively TRBD2 (6 bases). The V end was cut by 8 bases, the J end by 3 bases, with 20 bases between. Germline V gives CDR1 MNHNS, CDR2 SASEGT. This CDR3 has 16 residues. The CDR3 loop is CASGFDVQRVYNEQFF. DNA for the CDR3: TGTGCCAGCGGCTTTGATGTCCAGCGGGTCTACAATGAGCAGTTCTTC.

This clonotype was counted many times. CDR3 region: CASSTQGQGNYGYTF. The DNA for the CDR3 is TGTGCCAGCAGCACTCAGGGACAGGGAAACTATGGCTACACCTTC. This chain connects TRBV21-1 to TRBJ1-2; the D call in the table, TRBD1, was not verified against the DNA. TRBV21-1 is an annotated pseudogene. This CDR3 is 15 amino acids long.